The T cell receptor beta chain under discussion was sequenced for a study of T-cell reconstitution after alpha-beta-depleted transplantation in children. This clonotype was recorded a few times. Unique molecular identifiers were built into the TCRbeta library. MiXCR, applied by TCRdb to the PCR reads, yields one record per CDR3 protein. The table has approximately 400,000 distinct CDR3 sequences, about 11% seen once. This clonotype was sampled from a human donor who donated a stem cell graft to a child with acute myeloid leukemia. Sequencing used PBMCs from the stem cell graft donor, obtained from the stem cell graft.

Here the CDR3 reads CASSSRGEGGSYEQYF. The CDR3 bases are TGTGCCAGCAGTTCCCGGGGCGAGGGGGGCTCCTACGAGCAGTACTTC. This chain uses TRBV25-1 with TRBJ2-7, with D tentatively TRBD1 or TRBD2 (6 bases each). Germline V gives CDR1 MGHDK, CDR2 SYGVNS. The CDR3 is made up of 16 amino acids. V lost 5 bases and J lost 0, with 17 bases in between.